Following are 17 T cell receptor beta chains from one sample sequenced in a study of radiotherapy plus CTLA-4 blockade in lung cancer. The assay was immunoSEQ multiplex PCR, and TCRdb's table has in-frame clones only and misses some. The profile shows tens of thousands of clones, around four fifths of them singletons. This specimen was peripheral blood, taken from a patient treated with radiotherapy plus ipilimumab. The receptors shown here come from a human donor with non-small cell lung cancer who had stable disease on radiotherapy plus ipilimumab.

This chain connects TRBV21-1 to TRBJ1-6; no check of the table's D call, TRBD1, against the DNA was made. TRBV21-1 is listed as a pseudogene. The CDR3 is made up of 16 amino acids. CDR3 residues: CASSKGTGGGPAPLHF. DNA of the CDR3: TGTGCCAGCAGCAAAGGCACAGGGGGTGGGCCTGCACCCCTCCACTTT.

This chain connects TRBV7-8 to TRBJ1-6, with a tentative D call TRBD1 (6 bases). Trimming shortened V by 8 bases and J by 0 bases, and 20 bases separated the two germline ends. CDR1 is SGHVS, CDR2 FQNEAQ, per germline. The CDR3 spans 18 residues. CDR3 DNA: TGTGCCAGCGGACGGGACATACAAGTTTACTCCTATAATTCACCCCTCCACTTT. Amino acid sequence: CASGRDIQVYSYNSPLHF.

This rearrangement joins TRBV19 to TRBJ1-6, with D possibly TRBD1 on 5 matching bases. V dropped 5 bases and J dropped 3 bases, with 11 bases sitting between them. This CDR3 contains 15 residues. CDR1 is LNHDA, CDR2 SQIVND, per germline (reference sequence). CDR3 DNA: TGTGCCAGTAGTCCAGGGAGTTTCTATAATTCACCCCTCCACTTT. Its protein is CASSPGSFYNSPLHF.

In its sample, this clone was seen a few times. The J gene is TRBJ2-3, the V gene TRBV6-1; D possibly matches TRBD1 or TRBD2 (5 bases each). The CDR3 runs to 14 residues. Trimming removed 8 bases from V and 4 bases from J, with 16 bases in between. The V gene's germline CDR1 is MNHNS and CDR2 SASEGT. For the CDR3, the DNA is TGTGCCAGCGGTAAGAGGGGCGTCGCAGATACGCAGTATTTT. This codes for CASGKRGVADTQYF.

CDR3 protein: CATSNSGTSGSSTDTQYF. Here the CDR3 DNA reads TGTGCCACCAGCAACTCCGGGACTAGCGGGTCTAGCACAGATACGCAGTATTTT. This chain connects TRBV15 to TRBJ2-3, with TRBD2 matching 12 bases. The CDR3 is 18 amino acids. Germline CDR1 LNHNV, CDR2 YYDKDF (reference sequence). V shed 4 bases and J 0 bases; nucleotides not matched to a gene: 8.

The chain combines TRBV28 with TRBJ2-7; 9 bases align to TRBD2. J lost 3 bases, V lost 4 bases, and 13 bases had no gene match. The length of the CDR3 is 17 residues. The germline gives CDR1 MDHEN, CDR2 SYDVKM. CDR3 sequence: CASSSNRLAGVLYEQYF. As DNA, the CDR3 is TGTGCCAGCAGTTCCAACCGTTTAGCGGGAGTCCTCTACGAGCAGTACTTC.

Written as DNA, the CDR3 is TGTGCCAGCAGCGCCGGACAGGGGGACACTGAAGCTTTCTTT. Protein: CASSAGQGDTEAFF. The chain carries TRBV5-4 and TRBJ1-1, with 10 nucleotides matching TRBD1. The germline CDR1 and CDR2 sequences are SGHNT and YYREEE (reference sequence). The CDR3 has 14 residues. J lost 3 bases, V lost 4 bases, and 3 bases had no gene match.

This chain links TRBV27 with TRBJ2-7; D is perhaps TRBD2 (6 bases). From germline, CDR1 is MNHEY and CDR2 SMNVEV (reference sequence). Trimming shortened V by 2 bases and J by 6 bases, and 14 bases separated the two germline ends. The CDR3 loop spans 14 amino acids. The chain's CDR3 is CASSLQVPGVEQYF. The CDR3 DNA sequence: TGTGCCAGCAGTTTACAGGTGCCGGGGGTCGAGCAGTACTTC.

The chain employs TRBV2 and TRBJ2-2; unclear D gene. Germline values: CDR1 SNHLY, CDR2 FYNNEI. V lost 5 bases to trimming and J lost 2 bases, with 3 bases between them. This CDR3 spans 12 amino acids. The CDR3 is CASSTNTGELFF. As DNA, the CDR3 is TGTGCCAGCAGTACTAACACCGGGGAGCTGTTTTTT. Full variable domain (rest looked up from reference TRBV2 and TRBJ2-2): EPEVTQTPSHQVTQMGQEVILRCVPISNHLYFYWYRQILGQKVEFLVSFYNNEISEKSEIFDDQFSVERPDGSNFTLKIRSTKLEDSAMYFCASSTNTGELFFGEGSRLTVL.

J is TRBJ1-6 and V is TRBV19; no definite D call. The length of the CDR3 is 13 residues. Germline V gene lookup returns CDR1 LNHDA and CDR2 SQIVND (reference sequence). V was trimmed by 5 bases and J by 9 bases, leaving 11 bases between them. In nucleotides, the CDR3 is TGTGCCAGTAGTGGCCTGGGTGTTTCACCCCTCCACTTT. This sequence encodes CASSGLGVSPLHF.

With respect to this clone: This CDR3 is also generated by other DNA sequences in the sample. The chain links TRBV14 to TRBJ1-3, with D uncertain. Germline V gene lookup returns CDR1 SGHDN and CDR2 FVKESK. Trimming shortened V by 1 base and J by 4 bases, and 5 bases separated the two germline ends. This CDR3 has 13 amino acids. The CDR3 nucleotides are TGTGCCAGCAGCCAAGCTATCGGAAACACCATATATTTT. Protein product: CASSQAIGNTIYF.

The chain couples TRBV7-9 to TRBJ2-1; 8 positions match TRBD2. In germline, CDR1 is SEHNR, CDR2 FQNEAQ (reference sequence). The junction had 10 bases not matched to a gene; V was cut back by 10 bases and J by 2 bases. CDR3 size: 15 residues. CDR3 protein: CATRLAGGPYNEQFF. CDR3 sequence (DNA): TGTGCCACCCGTCTGGCGGGGGGCCCCTACAATGAGCAGTTCTTC.

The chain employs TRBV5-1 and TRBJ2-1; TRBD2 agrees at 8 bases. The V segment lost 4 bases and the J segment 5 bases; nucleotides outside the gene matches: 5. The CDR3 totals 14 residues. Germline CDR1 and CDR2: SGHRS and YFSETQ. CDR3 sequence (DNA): TGCGCCAGCAGCCCCGGGGGGGGAGACAATGAGCAGTTCTTC. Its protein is CASSPGGGDNEQFF.

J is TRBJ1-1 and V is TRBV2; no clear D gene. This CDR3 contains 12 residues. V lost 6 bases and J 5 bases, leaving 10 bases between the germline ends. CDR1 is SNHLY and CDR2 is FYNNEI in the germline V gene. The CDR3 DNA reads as TGTGCCAGCAGGGGAGGCGGGACTGAAGCTTTCTTT. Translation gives CASRGGGTEAFF.

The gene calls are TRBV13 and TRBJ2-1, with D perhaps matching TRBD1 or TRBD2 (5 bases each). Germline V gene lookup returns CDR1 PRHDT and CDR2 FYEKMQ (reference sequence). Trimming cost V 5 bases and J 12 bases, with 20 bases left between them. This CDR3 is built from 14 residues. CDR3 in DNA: TGTGCCAGCAGCCCCGCCGGGACGCTCGGGCGGCAGTTCTTC. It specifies CASSPAGTLGRQFF.

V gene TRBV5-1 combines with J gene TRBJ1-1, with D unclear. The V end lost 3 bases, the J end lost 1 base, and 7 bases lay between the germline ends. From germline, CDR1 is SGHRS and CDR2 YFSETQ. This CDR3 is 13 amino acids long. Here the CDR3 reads CASSSSGNTEAFF. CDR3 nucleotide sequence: TGCGCCAGCAGCTCCTCAGGGAACACTGAAGCTTTCTTT.

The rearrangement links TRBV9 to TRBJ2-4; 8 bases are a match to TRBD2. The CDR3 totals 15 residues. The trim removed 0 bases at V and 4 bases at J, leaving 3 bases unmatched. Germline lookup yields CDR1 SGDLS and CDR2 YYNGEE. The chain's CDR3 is CASSVAGGRKNIQYF. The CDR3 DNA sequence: TGTGCCAGCAGCGTAGCGGGGGGGCGAAAAAACATTCAGTACTTC.